Here is one T cell receptor beta chain with its context. The antigen remains undetermined. This specimen belongs to a study of cytomegalovirus exposure and HLA in healthy donors. Whole-study findings and limits: In a later analysis, CMV-associated beta chains were mostly HLA-associated, it appeared. A later look showed TCR association rates differing by HLA locus, highest for DRB1 and lowest for HLA-C. In a later analysis, several top co-occurrence clusters appeared linked to parvovirus B19, influenza, CMV and Epstein-Barr virus. The classifier, whose performance was assessed in both the original and validation cohorts, reportedly diagnosed cytomegalovirus status with high specificity and sensitivity.

Germline V CDR1 and CDR2: MDHEN, SYDVKM. V lost 4 bases and J lost 3; bases outside the gene matches: 8. The CDR3 extends over 16 amino acids. PCR employed 60 Vbeta and 13 Jbeta primers. TCRdb keeps only in-frame clones here, not all; method: immunoSEQ multiplex PCR. The sample shows under 150,000 clones, 75% to 80% of them seen only once. The genes are TRBV28 and TRBJ1-5, with 8 nucleotides matching TRBD1. This receptor was taken from a man between 40 and 49 years old in good health and CMV-seropositive. Sequenced material: PBMCs. The CDR3 protein is CASSSTRDRTNQPQHF. DNA of the CDR3: TGTGCCAGCAGTTCTACCCGGGACAGGACCAATCAGCCCCAGCATTTT.